Listed below are T cell receptor beta chains from one sample, sequenced in a study of blood T cell repertoires in COVID-19. The table came from immunoSEQ multiplex PCR; TCRdb's copy has only in-frame clones and leaves some out. The table has 84,000 or so clones, around three quarters seen once. Material for sequencing was peripheral blood. The origin of the receptors is a woman older than 75 with acute or convalescent COVID-19. Each CDR3 is given with its conserved first and last residue.

J gene,V gene,CDR3 protein
TRBJ1-6,TRBV18,CASSGTGGSNSPLHF
TRBJ2-5,TRBV4-1,CASSQDGAGGGRTQYF
TRBJ2-1,TRBV7-6,CASSLAGGTSGSLNEQFF
TRBJ1-2,TRBV7-9,CASSFGTEGYTF
TRBJ2-7,TRBV5-6,CASSLARGWNEQYF
TRBJ2-7,TRBV10-2,CASSEPRDRYYEQYF
TRBJ2-1,TRBV11-2,CASSRADYTLNEQFF
TRBJ1-1,TRBV7-2,CASLQQVNTEAFF
TRBJ2-5,TRBV7-2,CASSLPSRETQYF
TRBJ1-1,TRBV19,CASSISLRTGSNTEAFF
TRBJ2-3,TRBV20-1,CSASSGSPADTQYF
TRBJ2-7,TRBV7-3,CASSPDRGSDEQYF
TRBJ1-3,TRBV11-2,CASSFGGVSSGNTIYF
TRBJ1-1,TRBV28,CASRWDSTQVEAFF
TRBJ1-1,TRBV9,CASSPHTLTGLAFF
TRBJ1-5,TRBV6-5,CASSYSGLWDQPQHF
TRBJ2-7,TRBV11-1,CASSLAGQGFHEQYF
TRBJ2-7,TRBV19,CASSIGVAYEQYF
TRBJ1-2,TRBV29-1,CSGHVRGLWGYTF
TRBJ2-5,TRBV18,CASSQDRIQETQYF
TRBJ2-1,TRBV7-6,CASSLNGAPYNEQFF
TRBJ2-2,TRBV2,CASIFSGGMNTGELFF
TRBJ2-7,TRBV7-2,CASSIRTGDYEQYF